This TCR beta chain stems from a study of blood T cell repertoires in COVID-19. Using immunoSEQ multiplex PCR, the repertoire was profiled, and TCRdb retains in-frame clones only, with some absent. The table records 320,000 or so clones, 88% of them present only once. The ends were cut back, 0 bases at V and 4 bases at J, with 10 bases in the middle. This CDR3 contains 14 residues. From germline, CDR1 is SGHTA and CDR2 FQGNSA. The TCR comes from a man under 40 who had recovered from COVID-19. V usage is TRBV7-2 and J usage is TRBJ2-7, with D possibly TRBD1 on 6 matching bases. The sample consisted of PBMCs or T cells enriched from blood (not recorded which). The CDR3, as DNA: TGTGCCAGCAGCTTAGCCCGACAGGTTTACGAGCAGTACTTC. The encoded protein is CASSLARQVYEQYF.